This T cell receptor (beta chain) was identified during a study of OX40 agonist ivuxolimab in advanced cancers. The wider study: Patients were roughly 87% male with ages roughly 20 to 80, mean 60.

TCRdb keeps only in-frame clones here, not all; method: immunoSEQ multiplex PCR. The repertoire has roughly 49,000 clones, roughly four fifths of them found once; the top ten carry approximately 1.7%. CDR3 length: 12 residues. Looked up from germline, CDR1 is SQVTM and CDR2 is ANQGSEA. V was pared by 3 bases and J by 5 bases, with 9 bases between. Worth noting for this clone: No antigen is known for it.

Findings and caveats of the study: At 0.1 to 3.0 mg/kg and by week 6, clonal expansion occurred in CD4+ and CD8+ blood T cells.

Anyone with autoimmune disease history or systemic immunosuppression was excluded. This TCR came from an adult with an advanced solid tumor such as melanoma, head and neck, liver or kidney cancer. The chain carries TRBV29-1 and TRBJ2-3; D is possibly TRBD1 (7 bases). The source was CD4+ or CD8+ T cells sorted from blood, collected in a trial of the OX40 agonist ivuxolimab. CDR3 in amino acids: CSVDQGGDTQYF. CDR3 sequence (DNA): TGCAGCGTTGATCAGGGGGGAGATACGCAGTATTTT.